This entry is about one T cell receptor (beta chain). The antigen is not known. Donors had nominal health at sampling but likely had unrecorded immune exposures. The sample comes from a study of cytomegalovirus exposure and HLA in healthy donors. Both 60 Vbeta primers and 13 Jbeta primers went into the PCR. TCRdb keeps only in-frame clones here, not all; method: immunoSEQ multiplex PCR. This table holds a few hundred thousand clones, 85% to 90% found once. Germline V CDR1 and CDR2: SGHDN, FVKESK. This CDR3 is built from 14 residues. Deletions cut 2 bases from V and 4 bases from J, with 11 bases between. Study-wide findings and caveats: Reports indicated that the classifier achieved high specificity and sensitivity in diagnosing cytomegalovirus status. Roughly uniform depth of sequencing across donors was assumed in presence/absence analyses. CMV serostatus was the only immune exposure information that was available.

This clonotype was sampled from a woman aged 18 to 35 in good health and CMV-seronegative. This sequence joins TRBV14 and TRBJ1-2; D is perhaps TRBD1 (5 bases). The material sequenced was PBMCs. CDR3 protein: CASSQTWGGYGYTF. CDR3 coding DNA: TGTGCCAGCAGCCAAACATGGGGCGGCTATGGCTACACCTTC.